This T cell receptor beta chain was observed in a study of blood T cell repertoires in COVID-19 (dated by TCRdb to 2019 to 2021). At the level of the whole study: The collaborator samples originated in the United States, Italy and Spain and spanned the acute and convalescent phases of COVID-19. The prospective study material was composed of cDNA or gDNA derived from T cells, B-cell-depleted T cells, or PBMCs. The dataset comprised deeply sampled blood TCRbeta repertoires from subjects exposed to, actively infected with, or recovered from COVID-19. The repertoires were released in a freely available public database intended as a resource for research on the immune response to SARS-CoV-2. Samples were obtained from the ongoing ImmuneRACE study (first 160 participants) and from 950 to 1,500 subjects provided by 6 global collaborators. Nearly every sample came with metadata listing a de-identified subject ID, COVID-19 status, age in years and sex. Where available, HLA class I and class II types were obtained from metadata supplied by the sample provider rather than from assay-based typing. The paper's findings and limits, for the study overall: The quantity of clinical and demographic metadata differed by source and by participant and was supplied without curation.

For this clone: The target of this receptor is not known. No much larger clonotype is one base removed from it; base qualities were not supplied.

TCRbeta CDR3 regions were amplified from genomic DNA using the immunoSEQ Assay, a bias-controlled multiplex PCR. As for the authors' bioinformatics: Nucleated cell counts per sample were estimated from amplification of reference gene primers within the assay. To quantify the absolute abundance of each unique TCRbeta CDR3 rearrangement, sequence reads were collapsed and filtered. For each sample, productive Simpson clonality was calculated as the square root of Simpson's diversity index over productive rearrangements. TCRdb holds this immuneACCESS table with in-frame rearrangements only. Some clones are missing; in checked studies, unresolved V genes explain under half, and the rest has no known cause. V and J calls and clone size are copied from that table; D and trimming were computed from the DNA. Within this sample are around 200,000 clones, with around 86% of them counted one time only. About 6% of the sample comes from the top ten.

Enrolling through a virtual design, the prospective study's participants ranged in age from roughly 18 to 100 years and lived across roughly 24 United States geographic areas. In the prospective study, participants were assigned to cohorts based on the clinical history participants reported in a screening survey and a study questionnaire. In the prospective study, whole blood, serum and a nasopharyngeal or oropharyngeal swab were collected from each participant by mobile phlebotomists. Additional blood draws and questionnaires over an approximately two-month period could optionally be provided by prospective study participants. Before DNA extraction, blood samples from the prospective study were shipped at room temperature or frozen. The receptor was isolated from a man aged 35 to 55 with acute COVID-19. Sequencing was done on a sample of PBMCs or T cells enriched from blood (not recorded which).

The base sequence is TGCAGCGTTGAACTAGCGGGGTCCTACGAGCAGTACTTC. This yields the protein CSVELAGSYEQYF. The chain links TRBV29-1 with TRBJ2-7, with TRBD2 matching 9 junction bases. The CDR3 holds 13 amino acids from the cysteine to the phenylalanine. The sequence is cut down to CDR3 DNA, 39 bases in frame from base 1. The germline V gene sets CDR1 to SQVTM and CDR2 to ANQGSEA. The junction shows trimming of 2 bases on V and 1 base on J, and the gene matches do not reach 0 bases of it.